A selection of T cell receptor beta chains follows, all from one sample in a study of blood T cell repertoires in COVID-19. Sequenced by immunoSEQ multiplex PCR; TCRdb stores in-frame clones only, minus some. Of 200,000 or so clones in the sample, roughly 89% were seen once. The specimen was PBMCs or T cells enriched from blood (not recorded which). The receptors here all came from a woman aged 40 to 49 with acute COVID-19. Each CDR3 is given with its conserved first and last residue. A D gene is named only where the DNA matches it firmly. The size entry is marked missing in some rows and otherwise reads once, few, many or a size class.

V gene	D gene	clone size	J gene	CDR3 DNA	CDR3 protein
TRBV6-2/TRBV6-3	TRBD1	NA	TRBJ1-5	TGTGCCAGCAGTTACTCAATTGGACAGGACAACGAGGGACCCCAGCATTTT	CASSYSIGQDNEGPQHF
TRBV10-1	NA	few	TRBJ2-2	TGCGCCAGTCAGGGTTCGACGAACACCGGGGAGCTGTTTTTT	CASQGSTNTGELFF
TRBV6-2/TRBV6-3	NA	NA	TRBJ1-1	TGTGCCAGCAGTTACGCGACTGAAGCTTTCTTT	CASSYATEAFF
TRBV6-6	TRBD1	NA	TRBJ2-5	TGTGCCAGCAGTTACGTGGGGACAGGGGGCCAAGAGACCCAGTACTTC	CASSYVGTGGQETQYF
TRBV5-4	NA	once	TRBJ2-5	TGTGCCAGCAGCTTGGATGGACTTCAAGAGACCCAGTACTTC	CASSLDGLQETQYF
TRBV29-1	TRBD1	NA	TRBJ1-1	TGCAGCGTTCCCGGGACAGGGTATCAAGCTTTCTTT	CSVPGTGYQAFF
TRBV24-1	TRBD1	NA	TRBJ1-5	TGTGCCACCAGTACTGACAGGGACAATCAGCCCCAGCATTTT	CATSTDRDNQPQHF
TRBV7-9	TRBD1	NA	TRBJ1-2	TGTGCCAGCAGCCGTACAGGGGGCCGGCCCCATGGCTACACCTTC	CASSRTGGRPHGYTF
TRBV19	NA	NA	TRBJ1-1	TGTGCCAGTAGTGACCCACGTGGGGCGCGGACTGAAGCTTTCTTT	CASSDPRGARTEAFF
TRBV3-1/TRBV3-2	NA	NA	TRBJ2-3	TGTGCCAGCAGTTTTACCCGGAGCACAGATACGCAGTATTTT	CASSFTRSTDTQYF
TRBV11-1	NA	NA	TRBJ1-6	TGTGCCAGCAGCGGACGAACGGGGAACTCACCCCTCCACTTT	CASSGRTGNSPLHF
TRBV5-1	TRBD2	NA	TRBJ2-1	TGCGCCAGCAGCTTCCCGGGACTAGCGGGGGCGAGCTCCTACAATGAGCAGTTCTTC	CASSFPGLAGASSYNEQFF
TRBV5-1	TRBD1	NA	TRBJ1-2	TGCGCCAGCAGCTTGGGGCCGGGACAGAACTATGGCTACACCTTC	CASSLGPGQNYGYTF
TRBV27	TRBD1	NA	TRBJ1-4	TGTGCCAGCAGACCACAGGGGGCCTCGGGAAAACTGTTTTTT	CASRPQGASGKLFF